This T cell receptor beta chain comes out of a study of cytomegalovirus exposure and HLA in healthy donors. Regarding the study as a whole: Cytomegalovirus status, reportedly, was diagnosed with high specificity and sensitivity by the classifier. In a later analysis, TCR beta V- and J-gene trimming showed a link to a missense DCLRE1C variant.

In germline, CDR1 is SSHAT, CDR2 FNYEAQ (reference sequence). There are 15 residues in the CDR3. PCR amplification relied on 60 Vbeta primers (plus 13 Jbeta primers). Clones were sequenced by immunoSEQ multiplex PCR, and TCRdb holds only the in-frame ones, with some missing. The table gives roughly 80,000 clones; the top ten clones make up 0.58% of it. Points on this clone: The antigen remains undetermined. At one end, the junction sequence differs from germline, possibly due to a read error.

The sequencing sample was made of PBMCs. This receptor was obtained from a man in his fifties in good health and CMV-seronegative. The chain links TRBV7-7 to TRBJ2-5; 8 positions match TRBD2. The CDR3 bases are TGTGCTAGCAGCCCCCAGCGGGGGCACCAAGAGACCCAGTACTTC. It specifies CASSPQRGHQETQYF.